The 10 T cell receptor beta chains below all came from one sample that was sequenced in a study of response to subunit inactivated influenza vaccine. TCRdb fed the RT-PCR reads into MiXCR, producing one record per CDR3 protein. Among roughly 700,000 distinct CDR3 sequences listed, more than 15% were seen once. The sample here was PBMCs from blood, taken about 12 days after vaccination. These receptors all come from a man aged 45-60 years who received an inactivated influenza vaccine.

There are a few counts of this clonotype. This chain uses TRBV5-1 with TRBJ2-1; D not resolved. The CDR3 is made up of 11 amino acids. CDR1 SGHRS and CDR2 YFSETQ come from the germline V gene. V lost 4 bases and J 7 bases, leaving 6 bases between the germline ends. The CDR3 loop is CASSAVNEQFF. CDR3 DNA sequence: TGCGCCAGCAGCGCCGTTAATGAGCAGTTCTTC.

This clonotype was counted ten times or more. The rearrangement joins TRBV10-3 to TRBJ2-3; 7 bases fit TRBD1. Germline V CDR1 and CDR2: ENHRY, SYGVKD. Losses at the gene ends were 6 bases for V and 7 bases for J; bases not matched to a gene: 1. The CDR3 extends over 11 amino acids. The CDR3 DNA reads TGTGCCATCAGGGACAGGAATACGCAGTATTTT. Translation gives CAIRDRNTQYF.

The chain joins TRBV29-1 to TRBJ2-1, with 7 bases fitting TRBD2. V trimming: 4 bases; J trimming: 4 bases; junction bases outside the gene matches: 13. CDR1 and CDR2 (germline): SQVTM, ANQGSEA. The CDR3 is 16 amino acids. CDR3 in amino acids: CSVAGRGGGEYNEQFF. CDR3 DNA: TGCAGCGTTGCCGGGCGCGGGGGAGGAGAATACAATGAGCAGTTCTTC.

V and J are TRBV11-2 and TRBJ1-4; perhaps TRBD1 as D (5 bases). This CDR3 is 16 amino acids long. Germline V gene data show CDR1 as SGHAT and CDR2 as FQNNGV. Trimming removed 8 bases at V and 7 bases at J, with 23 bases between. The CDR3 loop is CASGAREWGWSEKLFF. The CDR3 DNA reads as TGTGCCAGCGGAGCCCGGGAGTGGGGCTGGAGTGAAAAACTGTTTTTT.

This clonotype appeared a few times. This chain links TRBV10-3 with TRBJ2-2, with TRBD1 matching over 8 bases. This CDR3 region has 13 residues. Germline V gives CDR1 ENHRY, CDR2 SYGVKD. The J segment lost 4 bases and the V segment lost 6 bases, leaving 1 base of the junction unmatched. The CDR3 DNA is TGTGCCATCAGGGACAGGGTCACCGGGGAGCTGTTTTTT. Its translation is CAIRDRVTGELFF.

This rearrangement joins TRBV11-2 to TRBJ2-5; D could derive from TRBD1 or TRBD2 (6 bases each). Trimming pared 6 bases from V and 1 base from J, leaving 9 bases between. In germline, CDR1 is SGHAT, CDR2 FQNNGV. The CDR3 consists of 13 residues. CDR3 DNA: TGTGCCAGCAGTGGGGGGCTCCAAGAGACCCAGTACTTC. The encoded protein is CASSGGLQETQYF.

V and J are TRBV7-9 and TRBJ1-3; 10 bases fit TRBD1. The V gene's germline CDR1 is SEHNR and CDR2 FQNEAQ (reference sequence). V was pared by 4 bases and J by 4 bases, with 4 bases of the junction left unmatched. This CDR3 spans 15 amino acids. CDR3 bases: TGTGCCAGCAGCTCGGGACAGGGGTACGGAAACACCATATATTTT. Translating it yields CASSSGQGYGNTIYF.

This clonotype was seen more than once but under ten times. This CDR3 is CASTESTGDSYYEQYF. CDR3 bases: TGTGCCAGTACCGAATCTACCGGGGACAGCTACTACGAGCAGTACTTC. This chain joins TRBV19 and TRBJ2-7; 7 nucleotides agree with TRBD1. The germline gives CDR1 LNHDA, CDR2 SQIVND (reference sequence). The CDR3 has 16 residues. Unmatched junction bases numbered 15, after V lost 7 bases and J lost 3 bases.

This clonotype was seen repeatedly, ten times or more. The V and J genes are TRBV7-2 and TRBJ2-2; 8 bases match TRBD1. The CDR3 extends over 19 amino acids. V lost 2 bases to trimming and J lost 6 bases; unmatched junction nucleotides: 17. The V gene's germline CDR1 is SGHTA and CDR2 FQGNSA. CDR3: CASSLSGQGYRKGSGELFF. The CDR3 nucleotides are TGTGCCAGCAGCTTAAGCGGACAGGGTTATCGCAAAGGGTCCGGGGAGCTGTTTTTT.

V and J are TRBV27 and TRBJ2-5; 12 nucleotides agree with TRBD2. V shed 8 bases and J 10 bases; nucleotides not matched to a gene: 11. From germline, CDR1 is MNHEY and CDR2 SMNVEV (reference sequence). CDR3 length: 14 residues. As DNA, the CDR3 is TGTGCCAGCTCCGCCGGGACTAGCGGGTTCATCCAGTACTTC. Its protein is CASSAGTSGFIQYF.